This T cell receptor beta chain derives from a study of regulatory T cells in long-lasting Graves disease. Trimming took off 5 bases at V and 0 bases at J, with 14 bases between the two ends. CDR1 MNHEY and CDR2 SMNVEV come from the germline V gene (reference sequence). The CDR3 length is 15 residues. Study-level findings and limits: Persistent patients had a count of shared public clonotypes (approximately 3,000) that exceeded that of new patients (around 910).

Time point defined: newly diagnosed GD, antithyroid drugs for less than 3 months. Extracted RNA from PBMCs served as the source of the TCR library. From an endocrinology department in Xi'an, China, came the patients. Tubes containing EDTA received roughly 8.8 milliliters of drawn peripheral blood. This clonotype appeared many times. Its antigen is not known. Arm-PCR of CDR3 regions with iRepertoire HTBI primers generated TCR beta libraries. TCRdb ran MiXCR on the multiplex PCR reads and lists one entry per CDR3 protein. The sample has some 230,000 distinct CDR3 sequences; 18% are singletons. Sequencing used peripheral blood mononuclear cells (PBMCs), obtained at new diagnosis, from a patient treated with antithyroid drugs. The chain joins TRBV27 to TRBJ2-7; D possibly corresponds to TRBD2 (6 bases). This TCR was recovered from a female donor with Graves disease. The CDR3 nucleotides are TGTGCCAGCAGTGATCGACCCGGGAGCTCCTACGAGCAGTACTTC. Amino acid sequence: CASSDRPGSSYEQYF.